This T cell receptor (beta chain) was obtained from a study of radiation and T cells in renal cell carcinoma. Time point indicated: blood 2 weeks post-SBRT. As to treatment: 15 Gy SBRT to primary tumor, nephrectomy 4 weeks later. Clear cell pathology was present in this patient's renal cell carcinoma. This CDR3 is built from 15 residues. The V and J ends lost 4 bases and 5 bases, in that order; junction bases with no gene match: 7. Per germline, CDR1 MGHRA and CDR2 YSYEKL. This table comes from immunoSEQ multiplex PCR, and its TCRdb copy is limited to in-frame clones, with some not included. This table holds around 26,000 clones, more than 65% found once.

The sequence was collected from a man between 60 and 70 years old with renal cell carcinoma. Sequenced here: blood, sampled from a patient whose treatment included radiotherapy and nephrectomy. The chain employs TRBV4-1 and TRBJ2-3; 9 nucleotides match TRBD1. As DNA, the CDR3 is TGCGCCAGCAGCCCGAACAGGGGGCAGGGAGATACGCAGTATTTT. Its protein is CASSPNRGQGDTQYF.